This TCR beta chain was sequenced in a study of blood T cell repertoires in COVID-19. Study summary: Whether acute or convalescent, the COVID-19 samples came from the United States, Italy and Spain. Nucleic acid was either cDNA or gDNA, and it came from T cells, B-cell-depleted T cells, or PBMCs.

CDR1 is DFQATT and CDR2 is SNEGSKA in the germline V gene (reference sequence). The CDR3 runs 14 residues. V was shortened by 3 bases and J by 5 bases, with 16 bases between the two germline ends. The repertoire was sequenced with immunoSEQ multiplex PCR; TCRdb's copy has only in-frame clones and lacks some. This sample carries some 120,000 clones, 83% of them seen once, and the ten largest clones take 2% to 2.5%. The chain joins TRBV20-1 to TRBJ2-5; the D gene is possibly TRBD2 (6 bases). The clonotype comes from a man in his thirties or forties with acute or convalescent COVID-19. The sample taken for sequencing was peripheral blood. CDR3 coding DNA: TGCAGTGCTAGTCCCCTGGGACTTGTCGAGACCCAGTACTTC. This sequence encodes CSASPLGLVETQYF.